This T cell receptor (beta chain) was identified in a study of blood T cells in healthy people across ages. Alongside a J-beta primer mix, a sample-barcoded 5' primer served in a second PCR lasting about 7 to 12 cycles. TCRdb re-analysed the 5' RACE reads in MiXCR, keeping a single row per CDR3 protein. The sample has a few hundred thousand distinct CDR3 sequences; about 28% are singletons. Each individual donor underwent a draw of approximately 9.8 milliliters of peripheral blood. Extractions gave at least 5 micrograms of total RNA per sample. The CDR3 spans 13 residues. Germline V CDR1 and CDR2: MGHDK, SYGVNS. With 11 bases removed from V and 3 bases from J, the gap between germline ends came to 16 bases. The data also belong to a second study, concerning T cells of mothers and their children.

The sequence was collected from a boy between 2 and 15 years old in good health. Material for sequencing was blood. The chain couples TRBV25-1 to TRBJ1-1; maybe TRBD1 (5 bases). The CDR3 here is CAGLSRAYTEAFF. In nucleotides, the CDR3 is TGTGCCGGCCTCAGCAGGGCCTACACTGAAGCTTTCTTT.